This T cell receptor beta chain derives from a study of blood T cell repertoires in COVID-19. Study-level information: Sites in the United States, Italy and Spain provided acute and convalescent COVID-19 samples. T cells, B-cell-depleted T cells, or PBMCs provided the cDNA or gDNA that served as material.

This clone came up many times. V lost 4 bases, J lost 5 bases, and 8 bases stayed unmatched. This CDR3 is built from 15 residues. Original analysis: For nucleated cells, counts were estimated from reference gene primer amplification. Method: immunoSEQ multiplex PCR; TCRdb's copy keeps in-frame clones and lacks some. That table supplies the V and J calls and clone size; D and trimming were determined from the DNA. This sample has 60,000 to 75,000 clones, with roughly four fifths found just once. The chain is built from TRBV5-3 and TRBJ1-1; 10 positions match TRBD1. TRBV5-3 is reported as an ORF; its role is uncertain. Sample: peripheral blood. This receptor was obtained from a human donor in a cohort sampled during active COVID-19. The CDR3 bases are TGTGCCAGAAGCAAGGGACAGGGGATTGGAACTGAAGCTTTCTTT. Protein product: CARSKGQGIGTEAFF.